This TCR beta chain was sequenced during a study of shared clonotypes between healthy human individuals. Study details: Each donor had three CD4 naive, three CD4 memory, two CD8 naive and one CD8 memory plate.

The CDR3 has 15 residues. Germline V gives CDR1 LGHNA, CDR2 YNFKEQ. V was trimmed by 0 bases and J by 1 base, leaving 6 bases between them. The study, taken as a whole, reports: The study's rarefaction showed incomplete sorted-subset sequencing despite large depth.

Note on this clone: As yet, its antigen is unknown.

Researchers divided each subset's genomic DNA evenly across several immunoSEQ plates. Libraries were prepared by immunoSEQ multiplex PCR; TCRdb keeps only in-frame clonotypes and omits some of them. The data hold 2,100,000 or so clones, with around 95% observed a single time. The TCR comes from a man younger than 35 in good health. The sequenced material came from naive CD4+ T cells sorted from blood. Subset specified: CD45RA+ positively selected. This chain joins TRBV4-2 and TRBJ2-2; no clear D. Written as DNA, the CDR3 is TGTGCCAGCAGCCAAGATTCCGGGAACACCGGGGAGCTGTTTTTT. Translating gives CASSQDSGNTGELFF.